This T cell receptor (beta chain) was retrieved from a study of graft-versus-host responses after intestinal transplantation. As for the study in general: The transplants performed in recipients were multivisceral, liver-intestinal, or isolated intestinal. Study-wide results and caveats: Across patients carrying graft-donor T cell macrochimerism, allografts held high graft-versus-host to host-versus-graft clonal ratios. GvH clone levels peaked in circulation, and this peak was associated with early post-transplant HvG declines.

Trimming cost V 3 bases and J 1 base; bases outside gene matches: 0. Germline CDR1 reads SGHTA; CDR2 reads FQGNSA. The CDR3 is made up of 14 amino acids. Points on this clone: Its antigen is not known.

Sequencing used immunoSEQ multiplex PCR; TCRdb keeps in-frame clones, though not all of them. The sample holds more than 90,000 clones, approximately 90% seen once. The chain recombines TRBV7-2 with TRBJ2-4; 7 bases align to TRBD2. This material consisted of unstimulated CD4+ T cells sorted from spleen or lymph node cells, taken before transplant. This receptor was obtained from a human donor who was the organ donor for an intestinal transplant. The CDR3 DNA sequence: TGTGCCAGCAGCTTCGGGAGGGCCAAAAACATTCAGTACTTC. This translates into CASSFGRAKNIQYF. Filled out from reference TRBV7-2 and TRBJ2-4, the complete variable domain reads GAGVSQSPSNKVTEKGKDVELRCDPISGHTALYWYRQSLGQGLEFLIYFQGNSAPDKSGLPSDRFSAERTGGSVSTLTIQRTQQEDSAVYLCASSFGRAKNIQYFGAGTRLSVL.